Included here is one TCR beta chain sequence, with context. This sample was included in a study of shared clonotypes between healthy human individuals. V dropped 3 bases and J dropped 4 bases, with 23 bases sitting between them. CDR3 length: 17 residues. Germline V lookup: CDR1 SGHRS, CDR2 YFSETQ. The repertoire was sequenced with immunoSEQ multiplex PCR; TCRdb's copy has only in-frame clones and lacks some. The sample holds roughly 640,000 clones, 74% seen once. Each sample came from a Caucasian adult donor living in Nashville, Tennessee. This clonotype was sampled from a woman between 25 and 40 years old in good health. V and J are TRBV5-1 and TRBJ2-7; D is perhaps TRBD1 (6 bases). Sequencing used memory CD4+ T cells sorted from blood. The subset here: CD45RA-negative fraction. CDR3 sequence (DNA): TGCGCCAGCAGCTCCGAACCCCAGAGGCGACAGGCTTACGAGCAGTACTTC. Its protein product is CASSSEPQRRQAYEQYF.